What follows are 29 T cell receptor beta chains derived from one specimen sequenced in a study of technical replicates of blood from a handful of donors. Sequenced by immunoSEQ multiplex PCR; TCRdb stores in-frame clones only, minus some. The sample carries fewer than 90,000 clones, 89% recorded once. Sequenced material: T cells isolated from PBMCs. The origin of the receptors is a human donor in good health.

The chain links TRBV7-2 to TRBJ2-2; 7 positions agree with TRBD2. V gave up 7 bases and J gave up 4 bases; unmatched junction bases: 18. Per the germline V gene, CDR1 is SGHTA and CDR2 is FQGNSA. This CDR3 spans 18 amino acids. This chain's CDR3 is CASTRPGGRGRSTGELFF. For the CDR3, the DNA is TGTGCCAGCACCCGTCCTGGGGGGAGGGGTCGTAGCACCGGGGAGCTGTTTTTT.

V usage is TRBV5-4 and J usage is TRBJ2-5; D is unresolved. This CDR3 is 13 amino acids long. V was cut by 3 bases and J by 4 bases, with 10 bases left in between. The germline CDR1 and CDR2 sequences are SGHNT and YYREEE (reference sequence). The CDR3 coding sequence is TGTGCCAGCAGCTACCAGGTGGGAGAGACCCAGTACTTC. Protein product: CASSYQVGETQYF.

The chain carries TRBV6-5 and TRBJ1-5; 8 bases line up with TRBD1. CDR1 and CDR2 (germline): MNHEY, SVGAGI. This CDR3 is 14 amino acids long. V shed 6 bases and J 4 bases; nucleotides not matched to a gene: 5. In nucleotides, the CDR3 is TGTGCCAGCAGAAAGACAGGGGTTAATCAGCCCCAGCATTTT. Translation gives CASRKTGVNQPQHF.

CDR3 nucleotide sequence: TGTGCCAGCAGTTTTACAGGGACAGATACGCAGTATTTT. Translated: CASSFTGTDTQYF. The chain combines TRBV27 with TRBJ2-3; tentatively, D is TRBD1 (6 bases). Per germline, CDR1 MNHEY and CDR2 SMNVEV (reference sequence). V was shortened by 3 bases and J by 3 bases, with 7 bases between the two germline ends. CDR3 length equals 13 residues.

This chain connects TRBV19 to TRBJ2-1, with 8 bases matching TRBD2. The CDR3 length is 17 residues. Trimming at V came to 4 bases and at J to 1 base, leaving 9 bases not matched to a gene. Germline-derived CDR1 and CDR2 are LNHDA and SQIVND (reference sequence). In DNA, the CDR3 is TGTGCCAGTAGTAACATTCTCGCGGGAGGTTCCTACAATGAGCAGTTCTTC. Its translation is CASSNILAGGSYNEQFF.

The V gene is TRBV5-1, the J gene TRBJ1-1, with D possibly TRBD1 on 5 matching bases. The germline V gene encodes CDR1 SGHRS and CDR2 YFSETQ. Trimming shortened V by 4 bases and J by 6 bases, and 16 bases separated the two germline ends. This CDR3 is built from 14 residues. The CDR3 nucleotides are TGCGCCAGCAGCCCCTTAGTTTCGGGGGCTGAAGCTTTCTTT. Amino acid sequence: CASSPLVSGAEAFF.

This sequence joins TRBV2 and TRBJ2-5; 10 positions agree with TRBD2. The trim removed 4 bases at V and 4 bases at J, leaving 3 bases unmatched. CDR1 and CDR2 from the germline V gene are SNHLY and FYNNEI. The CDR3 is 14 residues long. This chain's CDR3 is CASSVLAGVETQYF. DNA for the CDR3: TGTGCCAGCAGTGTGCTAGCGGGAGTAGAGACCCAGTACTTC.

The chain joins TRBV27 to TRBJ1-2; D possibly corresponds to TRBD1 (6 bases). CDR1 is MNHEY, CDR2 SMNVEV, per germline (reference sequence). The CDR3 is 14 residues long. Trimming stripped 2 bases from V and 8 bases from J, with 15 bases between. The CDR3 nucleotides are TGTGCCAGCAGTTTAACAAGGACAGCTATAGGCTACACCTTC. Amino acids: CASSLTRTAIGYTF.

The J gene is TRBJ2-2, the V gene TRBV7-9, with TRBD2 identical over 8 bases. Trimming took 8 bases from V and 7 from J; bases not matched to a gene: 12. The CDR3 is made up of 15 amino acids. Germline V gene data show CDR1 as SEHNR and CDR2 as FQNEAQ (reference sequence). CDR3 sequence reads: CASSSGTRVVGELFF. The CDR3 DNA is TGTGCCAGCTCCTCCGGGACTAGAGTTGTCGGGGAGCTGTTTTTT.

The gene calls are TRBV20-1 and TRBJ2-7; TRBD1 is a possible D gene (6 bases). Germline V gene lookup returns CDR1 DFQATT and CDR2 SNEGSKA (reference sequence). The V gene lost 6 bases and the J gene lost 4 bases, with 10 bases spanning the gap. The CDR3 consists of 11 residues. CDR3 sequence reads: CSAPQGYEQYF. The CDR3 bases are TGCAGTGCGCCACAGGGATACGAGCAGTACTTC.

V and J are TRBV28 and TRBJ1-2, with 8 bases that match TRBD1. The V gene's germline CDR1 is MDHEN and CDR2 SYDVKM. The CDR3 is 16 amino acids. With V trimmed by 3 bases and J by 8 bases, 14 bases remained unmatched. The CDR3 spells CASSLLSGQGANGYTF. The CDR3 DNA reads TGTGCCAGCAGTTTGCTCTCGGGGCAGGGGGCGAACGGCTACACCTTC.

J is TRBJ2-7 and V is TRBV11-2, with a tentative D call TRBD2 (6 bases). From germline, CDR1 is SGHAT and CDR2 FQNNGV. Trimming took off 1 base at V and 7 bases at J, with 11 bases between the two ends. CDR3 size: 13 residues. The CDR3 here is CASSLGDSLEQYF. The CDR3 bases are TGTGCCAGCAGCTTAGGGGACTCCTTAGAGCAGTACTTC.

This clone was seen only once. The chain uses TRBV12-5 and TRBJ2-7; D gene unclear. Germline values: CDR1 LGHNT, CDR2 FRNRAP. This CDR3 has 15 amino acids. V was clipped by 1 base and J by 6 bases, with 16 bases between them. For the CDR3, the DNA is TGTGCTAGTGGTTTGGACAGAAGGTTCGGCTCCGAGCAGTACTTC. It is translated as CASGLDRRFGSEQYF.

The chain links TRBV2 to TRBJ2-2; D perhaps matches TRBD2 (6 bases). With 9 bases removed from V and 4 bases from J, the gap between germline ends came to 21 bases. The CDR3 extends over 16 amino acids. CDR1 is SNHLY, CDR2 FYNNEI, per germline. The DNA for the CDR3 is TGTGCCAGTAACGGACCGGAGGGAGTAGGCACCGGGGAGCTGTTTTTT. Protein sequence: CASNGPEGVGTGELFF.

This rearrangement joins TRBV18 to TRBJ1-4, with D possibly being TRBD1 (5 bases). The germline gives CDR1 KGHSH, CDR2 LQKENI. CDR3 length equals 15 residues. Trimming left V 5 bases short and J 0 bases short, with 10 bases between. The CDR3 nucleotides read TGTGCCAGCTCAACCGAACAGGCAACTAATGAAAAACTGTTTTTT. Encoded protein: CASSTEQATNEKLFF.

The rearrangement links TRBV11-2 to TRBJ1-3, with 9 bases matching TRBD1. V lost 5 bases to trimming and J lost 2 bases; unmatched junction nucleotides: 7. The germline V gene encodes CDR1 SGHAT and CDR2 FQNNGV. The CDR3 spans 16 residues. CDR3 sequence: CASSTRGTGTGNTIYF. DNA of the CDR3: TGTGCCAGCAGCACCCGAGGGACAGGGACTGGAAACACCATATATTTT.

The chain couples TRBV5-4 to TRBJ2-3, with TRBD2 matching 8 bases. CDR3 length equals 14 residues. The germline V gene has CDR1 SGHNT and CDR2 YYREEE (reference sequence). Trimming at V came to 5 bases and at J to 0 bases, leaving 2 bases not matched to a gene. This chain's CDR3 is CASRASGSTDTQYF. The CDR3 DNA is TGTGCCAGCAGAGCTAGCGGGAGCACAGATACGCAGTATTTT.

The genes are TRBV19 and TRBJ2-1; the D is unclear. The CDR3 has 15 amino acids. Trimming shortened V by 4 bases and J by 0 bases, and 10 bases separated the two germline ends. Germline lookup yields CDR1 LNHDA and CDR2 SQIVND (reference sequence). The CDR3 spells CASSKPSSSYNEQFF. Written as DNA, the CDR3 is TGTGCCAGTAGTAAACCCTCTAGCTCCTACAATGAGCAGTTCTTC.

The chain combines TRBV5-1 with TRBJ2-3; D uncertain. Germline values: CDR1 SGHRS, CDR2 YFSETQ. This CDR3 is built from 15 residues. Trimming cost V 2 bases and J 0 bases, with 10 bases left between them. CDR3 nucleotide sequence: TGCGCCAGCAGCTTTGACTCGCCTAGCACAGATACGCAGTATTTT. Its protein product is CASSFDSPSTDTQYF.

Here the CDR3 DNA reads TGCGCCAGCAGCTTTAATCTAGCCGGGGTAAATGAGCAGTTCTTC. Encoded protein: CASSFNLAGVNEQFF. The chain uses TRBV5-1 and TRBJ2-1; perhaps TRBD2 as D (5 bases). Trimming left V 2 bases short and J 7 bases short, with 16 bases between. Per germline, CDR1 SGHRS and CDR2 YFSETQ. The CDR3 runs to 15 residues.

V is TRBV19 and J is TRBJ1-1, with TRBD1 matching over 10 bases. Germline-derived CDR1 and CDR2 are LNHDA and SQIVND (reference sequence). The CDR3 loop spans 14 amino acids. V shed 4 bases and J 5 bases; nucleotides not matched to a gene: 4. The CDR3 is CASSRGQGYTEAFF. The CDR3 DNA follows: TGTGCCAGTAGTAGGGGACAGGGGTATACTGAAGCTTTCTTT.

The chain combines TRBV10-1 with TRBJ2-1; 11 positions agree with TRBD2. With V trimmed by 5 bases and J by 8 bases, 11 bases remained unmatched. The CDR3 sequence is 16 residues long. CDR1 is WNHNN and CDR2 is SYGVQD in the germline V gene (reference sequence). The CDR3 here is CASSRFSSGRFYEQFF. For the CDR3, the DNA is TGCGCCAGCAGTCGGTTCTCTAGCGGGAGGTTCTATGAGCAGTTCTTC.

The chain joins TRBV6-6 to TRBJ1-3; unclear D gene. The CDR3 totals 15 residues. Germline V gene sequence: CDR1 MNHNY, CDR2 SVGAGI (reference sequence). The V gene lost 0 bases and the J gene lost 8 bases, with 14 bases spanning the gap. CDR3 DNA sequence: TGTGCCAGCAGTTACTCGACCGGCCGCGGGGACACCATATATTTT. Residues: CASSYSTGRGDTIYF.

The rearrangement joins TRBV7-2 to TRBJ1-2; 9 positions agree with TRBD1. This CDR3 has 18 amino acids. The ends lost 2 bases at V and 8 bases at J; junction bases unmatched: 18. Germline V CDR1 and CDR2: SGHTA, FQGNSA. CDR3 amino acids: CASSLMVGGQGFLQGYTF. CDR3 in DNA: TGTGCCAGCAGCTTAATGGTCGGGGGACAGGGATTTCTTCAGGGCTACACCTTC.

The CDR3 bases are TGTGCCAGCAGCCACCCCGGGACTAGCGGGAGGGCCTGGGATACGCAGTATTTT. This gives the protein CASSHPGTSGRAWDTQYF. The rearrangement joins TRBV4-2 to TRBJ2-3, with TRBD2 identical over 16 bases. CDR1 is LGHNA, CDR2 YNFKEQ, per germline. This CDR3 is 18 amino acids long. V lost 3 bases, J lost 6 bases, and 9 bases stayed unmatched.

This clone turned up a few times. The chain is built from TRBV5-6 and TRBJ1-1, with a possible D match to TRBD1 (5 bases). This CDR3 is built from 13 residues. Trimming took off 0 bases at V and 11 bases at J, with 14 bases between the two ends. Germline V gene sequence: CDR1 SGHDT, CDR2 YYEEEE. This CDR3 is CASSLEAGSGAFF. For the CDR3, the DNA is TGTGCCAGCAGCTTGGAGGCGGGGTCAGGGGCTTTCTTT.

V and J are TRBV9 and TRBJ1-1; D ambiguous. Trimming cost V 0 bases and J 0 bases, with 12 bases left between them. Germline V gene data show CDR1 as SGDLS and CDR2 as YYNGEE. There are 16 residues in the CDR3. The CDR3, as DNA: TGTGCCAGCAGCGTAGCTGGGGAGGCAATGAACACTGAAGCTTTCTTT. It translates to CASSVAGEAMNTEAFF. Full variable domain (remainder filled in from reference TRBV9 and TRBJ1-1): DSGVTQTPKHLITATGQRVTLRCSPRSGDLSVYWYQQSLDQGLQFLIQYYNGEERAKGNILERFSAQQFPDLHSELNLSSLELGDSALYFCASSVAGEAMNTEAFFGQGTRLTVV.

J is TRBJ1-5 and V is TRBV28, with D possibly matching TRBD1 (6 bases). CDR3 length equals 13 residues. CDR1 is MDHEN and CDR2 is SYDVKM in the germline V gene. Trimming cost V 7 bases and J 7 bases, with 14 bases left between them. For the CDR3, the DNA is TGTGCCAGCATGGGACAAGCTAACCAGCCCCAGCATTTT. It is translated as CASMGQANQPQHF. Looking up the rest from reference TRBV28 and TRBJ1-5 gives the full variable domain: DVKVTQSSRYLVKRTGEKVFLECVQDMDHENMFWYRQDPGLGLRLIYFSYDVKMKEKGDIPEGYSVSREKKERFSLILESASTNQTSMYLCASMGQANQPQHFGDGTRLSIL.

In nucleotides, the CDR3 is TGTGCCAGTACCCCCGACAGATACTATGGCTACACCTTC. The encoded protein is CASTPDRYYGYTF. The rearrangement uses TRBV19 and TRBJ1-2, with a weak D call TRBD1 (5 bases). Germline assignment: CDR1 LNHDA and CDR2 SQIVND (reference sequence). The V gene lost 7 bases and the J gene lost 3 bases, with 12 bases spanning the gap. This CDR3 has 13 amino acids. The full variable domain, in which reference TRBV19 and TRBJ1-2 provide the parts outside the CDR3, is DGGITQSPKYLFRKEGQNVTLSCEQNLNHDAMYWYRQDPGQGLRLIYYSQIVNDFQKGDIAEGYSVSREKKESFPLTVTSAQKNPTAFYLCASTPDRYYGYTFGSGTRLTVV.